What follows are 14 T cell receptor beta chains derived from one specimen sequenced in a study of OX40 agonist ivuxolimab in advanced cancers. Clones were read by immunoSEQ multiplex PCR, and TCRdb kept only the in-frame ones, dropping some. The sample carries approximately 73,000 clones, 70% to 90% recorded once. Sequences were derived from CD4+ or CD8+ T cells sorted from blood, sampled in a trial of the OX40 agonist ivuxolimab. The receptors derive from an adult with an advanced solid tumor such as melanoma, head and neck, liver or kidney cancer.

The rearrangement links TRBV7-2 to TRBJ1-1; maybe TRBD1 (6 bases). Trimming removed 0 bases from V and 5 bases from J, with 16 bases in between. The CDR3 sequence is 16 residues long. Germline loops: CDR1 SGHTA, CDR2 FQGNSA. CDR3 loop: CASSLAPGASVTEAFF. The CDR3 nucleotides read TGTGCCAGCAGCTTAGCGCCGGGGGCTAGTGTTACTGAAGCTTTCTTT.

The chain carries TRBV28 and TRBJ2-4; 10 positions match TRBD1. V lost 6 bases, J lost 7 bases, and 9 bases stayed unmatched. Per germline, CDR1 MDHEN and CDR2 SYDVKM. This CDR3 comprises 15 residues. Written as DNA, the CDR3 is TGTGCCAGCAGGCCGGACAGGGGGAAGCGGAACATTCAGTACTTC. As protein: CASRPDRGKRNIQYF.

The chain employs TRBV7-6 and TRBJ2-1; 8 nucleotides line up with TRBD1. The CDR3 is 15 residues long. The ends lost 3 bases at V and 0 bases at J; junction bases unmatched: 1. The germline gives CDR1 SGHVS, CDR2 FNYEAQ. In DNA, the CDR3 is TGTGCCAGCAGCTTCGGACAGGGCTCCTACAATGAGCAGTTCTTC. It specifies CASSFGQGSYNEQFF.

The rearrangement joins TRBV2 to TRBJ2-2; D unclear. The CDR3 covers 14 residues. V gave up 7 bases and J gave up 4 bases, with 13 bases separating them. CDR1 is SNHLY, CDR2 FYNNEI, per germline. The CDR3 DNA sequence: TGTGCCAGCACCCGGATCGAGAGCACCGGGGAGCTGTTTTTT. The encoded protein is CASTRIESTGELFF.

A single count supports this clone. The chain employs TRBV20-1 and TRBJ2-7; D not certain. V was cut by 5 bases and J by 7 bases, with 9 bases left in between. This CDR3 has 10 amino acids. In germline, CDR1 is DFQATT, CDR2 SNEGSKA (reference sequence). CDR3 sequence: CSAEYGEQYF. CDR3 DNA: TGCAGTGCTGAGTACGGGGAGCAGTACTTC.

This clone was seen just once. V usage is TRBV28 and J usage is TRBJ2-1, with 8 nucleotides matching TRBD2. Germline V gene sequence: CDR1 MDHEN, CDR2 SYDVKM. The CDR3 covers 15 residues. The trim removed 2 bases at V and 4 bases at J, leaving 4 bases unmatched. The CDR3 DNA follows: TGTGCCAGCAGTTTACTGCGGGGGGAATACAATGAGCAGTTCTTC. The encoded protein is CASSLLRGEYNEQFF.

This rearrangement joins TRBV2 to TRBJ2-5; no firm D call. Trimming removed 2 bases from V and 0 bases from J, with 7 bases in between. CDR1 is SNHLY, CDR2 FYNNEI, per germline. There are 14 residues in the CDR3. CDR3 loop: CASSERRNQETQYF. In DNA, the CDR3 is TGTGCCAGCAGTGAACGCCGGAACCAAGAGACCCAGTACTTC. Full variable domain (rest looked up from reference TRBV2 and TRBJ2-5): EPEVTQTPSHQVTQMGQEVILRCVPISNHLYFYWYRQILGQKVEFLVSFYNNEISEKSEIFDDQFSVERPDGSNFTLKIRSTKLEDSAMYFCASSERRNQETQYFGPGTRLLVL.

The V gene is TRBV6-6, the J gene TRBJ2-1, with 7 bases identical to TRBD2. CDR3 length: 16 residues. V dropped 5 bases and J dropped 5; count of bases not matched to a gene: 12. Per germline, CDR1 MNHNY and CDR2 SVGAGI (reference sequence). CDR3 in amino acids: CASSLTSSGGHNEQFF. DNA for the CDR3: TGTGCCAGCAGTCTAACCTCTAGCGGAGGACACAATGAGCAGTTCTTC.

This chain joins TRBV28 and TRBJ1-1, with TRBD1 as a possible D gene (5 bases). CDR1 and CDR2 (germline): MDHEN, SYDVKM. Between the trimmed V and J ends, which lost 3 bases and 3 bases, there was a span of 14 bases. The CDR3 sequence is 15 residues long. In DNA, the CDR3 is TGTGCCAGCAGTTTTTCGGTCTGGGGGGACACTGAAGCTTTCTTT. This gives the protein CASSFSVWGDTEAFF.

The sample holds one count of this clone. The rearrangement uses TRBV6-6 and TRBJ1-1, with a tentative D call TRBD1 (6 bases). With 6 bases removed from V and 11 bases from J, the gap between germline ends came to 22 bases. The CDR3 spans 14 residues. Germline V CDR1 and CDR2: MNHNY, SVGAGI (reference sequence). CDR3 in DNA: TGTGCCAGCAGCCTGGAACAGGGAGGCTTATTCGCTTTCTTT. Translation gives CASSLEQGGLFAFF.

This chain joins TRBV7-2 and TRBJ2-5; 11 bases agree with TRBD2. The CDR3 contains 14 residues. Germline V CDR1 and CDR2: SGHTA, FQGNSA. With 5 bases clipped from V and 9 bases from J, the junction kept 8 bases outside the gene matches. The DNA of the CDR3 is TGTGCCAGCAGCCAGGATCTAGCGGGGGGTGCCCAGTACTTC. Translating gives CASSQDLAGGAQYF.

The chain uses TRBV19 and TRBJ1-5, with D tentatively TRBD1 (5 bases). The V gene's germline CDR1 is LNHDA and CDR2 SQIVND (reference sequence). V lost 7 bases and J 2 bases, leaving 15 bases between the germline ends. The CDR3 is 15 residues long. DNA of the CDR3: TGTGCCAGTACCCATGGTGGGGCTGGCAATCAGCCCCAGCATTTT. Translation: CASTHGGAGNQPQHF.

This sequence joins TRBV7-9 and TRBJ1-4; D not resolved. Trimming took 4 bases from V and 0 from J, leaving 6 bases between them. The CDR3 has 14 amino acids. Germline CDR1 reads SEHNR; CDR2 reads FQNEAQ (reference sequence). CDR3 coding DNA: TGTGCCAGCAGCTCATTTGCAACTAATGAAAAACTGTTTTTT. It specifies CASSSFATNEKLFF.

This chain uses TRBV5-1 with TRBJ2-1; 11 bases are shared with TRBD2. The CDR3 is made up of 14 amino acids. Germline lookup yields CDR1 SGHRS and CDR2 YFSETQ. Written as DNA, the CDR3 is TGCGCAAGTAGCGGGGGGGCCCTCTACAATGAGCAGTTCTTC. It specifies CASSGGALYNEQFF.